Listed below are T cell receptor beta chains from one sample, sequenced in a study of shared clonotypes between healthy human individuals. The table came from immunoSEQ multiplex PCR; TCRdb's copy has only in-frame clones and leaves some out. Of approximately 2,300,000 clones listed, just under 95% are singletons. Sequencing was performed on naive CD4+ T cells from PBMCs. Receptor source: a man aged 18 to 35 in good health. Some clones in this sample may be carry-over from other donors' samples. The CDR3 runs from the conserved cysteine through the conserved F or W. A D gene is named only where the DNA matches it firmly. Expanded clones are given a class, and other clones once, few, many or no size at all.

. | . | TRBJ1-4 | TRBV28 | TGTGCCAGCACCCCCTCGGTGGGCTATACTGAAAAACTGTTTTTT | CASTPSVGYTEKLFF
. | TRBD2 | TRBJ2-1 | TRBV5-6 | TGTGCCAGCAGCTTGTCCTATCAGAGGACTAGCGGGAGTAATGAGCAGTTCTTC | CASSLSYQRTSGSNEQFF
. | TRBD2 | TRBJ2-7 | TRBV5-8 | TGTGCCAGCAGCTCCCTAATTAGCGGGAGTTCAAGATCGTACGAGCAGTACTTC | CASSSLISGSSRSYEQYF
. | . | TRBJ2-1 | TRBV5-4 | TGTGCCAGCAGCTTGGCTGTCACCGACAATGAGCAGTTCTTC | CASSLAVTDNEQFF
few | TRBD1 | TRBJ1-1 | TRBV9 | TGTGCCAGCAGCCCCCAGGGGGAGCATGAAGCTTTCTTT | CASSPQGEHEAFF
. | TRBD1 | TRBJ1-5 | TRBV5-1 | TGCGCCAGCAGCTTGACAGGGGGTGGCAATCAGCCCCAGCATTTT | CASSLTGGGNQPQHF
once | . | TRBJ1-1 | TRBV15 | TGTGCCACCAGCAGCGTCGGGTTCGCGGGCACTGAAGCTTTCTTT | CATSSVGFAGTEAFF
. | . | TRBJ1-1 | TRBV5-4 | TGTGCCAGCAGCGTCCTAAAAAGGACAGCCATGAACACTGAAGCTTTCTTT | CASSVLKRTAMNTEAFF
. | TRBD1 | TRBJ2-3 | TRBV19 | TGTGCCAGTAGTACCCGGGACAGGCCTAACTCTCCCACAGATACGCAGTATTTT | CASSTRDRPNSPTDTQYF
. | . | TRBJ1-2 | TRBV5-6 | TGTGCCAGCAGCTTGGGTCTGGGGTTCTATGGCTACACCTTC | CASSLGLGFYGYTF
. | TRBD2 | TRBJ2-1 | TRBV5-1 | TGCGCCAGCGCGACGCGGCGGGAGGGCTTTATGAGCTCCTACAATGAGCAGTTCTTC | CASATRREGFMSSYNEQFF
. | . | TRBJ2-5 | TRBV14 | TGTGCCAGCAGCCAAGCTGGAGAGACCCAGTACTTC | CASSQAGETQYF
. | TRBD1 | TRBJ2-7 | TRBV18 | TGTGCCAGCTCACCCGGGACAGGGGGCACCTACGAGCAGTACTTC | CASSPGTGGTYEQYF
. | . | TRBJ1-1 | TRBV5-1 | TGCGCCAGCAGGGGCCTGGACACTGAAGCTTTCTTT | CASRGLDTEAFF
. | TRBD1 | TRBJ1-2 | TRBV2 | TGTGCCAGCAGTGGGCCCGGGACAGGGATGGGCCCAGCCTATGGCTACACCTTC | CASSGPGTGMGPAYGYTF
once | . | TRBJ1-5 | TRBV2 | TGTGCCAGCAGTGAGGCGGCAGGGGATCAGCCCCAGCATTTT | CASSEAAGDQPQHF
. | TRBD2 | TRBJ2-1 | TRBV6-1 | TGTGCCAGCAGGGGGACTAGCGGGAGGGCCAATGAGCAGTTCTTC | CASRGTSGRANEQFF
once | . | TRBJ2-7 | TRBV5-1 | TGCGCCAGCAGACCCGACGGCTCCTACGAGCAGTACTTC | CASRPDGSYEQYF
once | . | TRBJ2-7 | TRBV6-6 | TGTGCCAGCAGTCCCGGGACCCTCTACGAGCAGTACTTC | CASSPGTLYEQYF
. | . | TRBJ1-3 | TRBV6-6 | TGTGCCAGCAGTTACCAGGACTCTGGAAACACCATATATTTT | CASSYQDSGNTIYF
. | . | TRBJ1-5 | TRBV7-2 | TGTGCCAGCAGCTTAGCCATCAATCAGCCCCAGCATTTT | CASSLAINQPQHF
. | TRBD1 | TRBJ2-5 | TRBV28 | TGTGCCAGCAGATCACAGGGGGCAATCCGAGAGACCCAGTACTTC | CASRSQGAIRETQYF
. | . | TRBJ2-6 | TRBV19 | TGTGCCAGTAAAAAATCCGGGGCCAACGTCCTGACTTTC | CASKKSGANVLTF
. | . | TRBJ1-1 | TRBV5-1 | TGCGCCAGCAGCTTGGTCGAGTTCGGGGTTAACACTGAAGCTTTCTTT | CASSLVEFGVNTEAFF
. | . | TRBJ2-7 | TRBV19 | TGTGCCAGGTCCAGGGATAACGCCTACGAGCAGTACTTC | CARSRDNAYEQYF
. | . | TRBJ1-1 | TRBV28 | TGTGCCAGCAGTTTAGGAGGGGGGGTTGAAGCTTTCTTT | CASSLGGGVEAFF
. | TRBD2 | TRBJ2-7 | TRBV9 | TGTGCCAGCAGCGCGCAACTAGCGGGAGCTTCCTACGAGCAGTACTTC | CASSAQLAGASYEQYF
once | . | TRBJ1-1 | TRBV7-3 | TGTGCCAGCAGGTGGGACGTCAGTCCGAACACTGAAGCTTTCTTT | CASRWDVSPNTEAFF
. | TRBD1 | TRBJ2-1 | TRBV13 | TGTGCCAGCAGCCCGGGACAGGGGTTTGACAATGAGCAGTTCTTC | CASSPGQGFDNEQFF
. | . | TRBJ2-7 | TRBV14 | TGTGCCAGCAGCCAAGCTGGGGGCTTGAGGCAGTACTTC | CASSQAGGLRQYF
. | . | TRBJ2-3 | TRBV7-3 | TGTGCCAGCAGCCTCAGTCAAAGAACGCAGTATTTT | CASSLSQRTQYF
. | . | TRBJ1-3 | TRBV10-1 | TGCGCCAGCAGTGGGGGCCTGCTCTCTGGAAACACCATATATTTT | CASSGGLLSGNTIYF
. | . | TRBJ2-7 | TRBV6-4 | TGTGCCAGCAGTGACTCCGGATGGCCACGACCCTACGAGCAGTACTTC | CASSDSGWPRPYEQYF
. | . | TRBJ2-2 | TRBV19 | TGTGCCGTGAGTGGGCCCGGGGCAAACACCGGGGAGCTGTTTTTT | CAVSGPGANTGELFF
. | . | TRBJ2-7 | TRBV5-1 | TGCGCCAGCAGCTTCCGGGACTGGGATTACGAGCAGTACTTC | CASSFRDWDYEQYF
. | . | TRBJ1-2 | TRBV21-1 | TGTGCCAGCAGCACCGGGACAGGGATCTATGGCTACACCTTC | CASSTGTGIYGYTF
. | TRBD1 | TRBJ2-5 | TRBV7-2 | TGTGCCAGCAGCTCAGGGTGGGGGACAGGGGGCGTCGAGACCCAGTACTTC | CASSSGWGTGGVETQYF
. | . | TRBJ2-3 | TRBV28 | TGTGCCAGCAGTTCCGGACACACAGATACGCAGTATTTT | CASSSGHTDTQYF
. | . | TRBJ1-2 | TRBV6-4 | TGTGCCAGCAGTGACTCGCAGGGGACCTATGGCTACACCTTC | CASSDSQGTYGYTF
. | . | TRBJ2-5 | TRBV10-3 | TGTGCCATCAGTGAGCGGGAGTGGGAGACCCAGTACTTC | CAISEREWETQYF
. | . | TRBJ1-1 | TRBV28 | TGTGCCAGCAGTTTTTTCACTGAAGCTTTCTTT | CASSFFTEAFF